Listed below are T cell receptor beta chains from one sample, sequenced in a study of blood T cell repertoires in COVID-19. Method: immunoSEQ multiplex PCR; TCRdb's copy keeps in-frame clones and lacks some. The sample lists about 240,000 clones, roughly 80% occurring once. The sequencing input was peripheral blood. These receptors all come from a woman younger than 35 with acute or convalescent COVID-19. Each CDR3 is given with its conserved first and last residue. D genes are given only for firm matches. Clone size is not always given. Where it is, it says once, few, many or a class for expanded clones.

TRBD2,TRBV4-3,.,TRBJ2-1,CASSQELAGLTYNEQFF,TGCGCCAGCAGCCAAGAACTAGCGGGCCTTACCTACAATGAGCAGTTCTTC
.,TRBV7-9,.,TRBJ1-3,CASSFGVPGNTIYF,TGTGCCAGCAGCTTTGGAGTACCTGGAAACACCATATATTTT
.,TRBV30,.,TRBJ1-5,CAWSGQFFNQPQHF,TGTGCCTGGAGTGGACAGTTTTTCAATCAGCCCCAGCATTTT
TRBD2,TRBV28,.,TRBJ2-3,CASSTSGRDTDTQYF,TGTGCCAGCAGTACTAGCGGGAGAGACACAGATACGCAGTATTTT
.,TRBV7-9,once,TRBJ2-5,CASSLAEETQYF,TGTGCCAGCAGCTTAGCCGAAGAGACCCAGTACTTC
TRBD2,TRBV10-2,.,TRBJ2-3,CASSDGAGGGPDTQYF,TGCGCCAGCAGTGATGGGGCGGGAGGGGGGCCAGATACGCAGTATTTT
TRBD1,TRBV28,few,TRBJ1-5,CASSMGQGRQPQHF,TGTGCCAGCAGTATGGGACAGGGGCGTCAGCCCCAGCATTTT
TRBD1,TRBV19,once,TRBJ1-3,CASSLQGTTSSGNTIYF,TGTGCCAGTAGTTTACAGGGGACAACGTCCTCTGGAAACACCATATATTTT
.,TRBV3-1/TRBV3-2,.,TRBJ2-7,CASRSGRSYEQYF,TGTGCCAGCCGCAGCGGACGTTCCTACGAGCAGTACTTC
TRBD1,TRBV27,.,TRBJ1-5,CASRDTGQGVTQPQHF,TGTGCCAGCAGAGATACGGGACAGGGAGTTACTCAGCCCCAGCATTTT
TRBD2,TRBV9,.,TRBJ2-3,CASSETVAGGLDTQYF,TGTGCCAGCAGTGAGACTGTAGCGGGAGGGCTAGATACGCAGTATTTT
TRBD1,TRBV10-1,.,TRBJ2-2,CASSADRAGELFF,TGCGCCAGCAGTGCGGACAGGGCCGGGGAGCTGTTTTTT
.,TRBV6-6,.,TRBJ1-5,CASSAPTGPYEPQHF,TGTGCCAGCAGTGCCCCGACAGGTCCGTATGAGCCCCAGCATTTT
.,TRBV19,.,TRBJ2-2,CAVDQGNTGELFF,TGTGCGGTAGATCAGGGTAACACCGGGGAGCTGTTTTTT
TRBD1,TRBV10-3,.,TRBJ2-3,CAISVFDVHRGLLQDTQYF,TGTGCCATCAGCGTTTTCGACGTACACAGGGGGCTTTTACAAGATACGCAGTATTTT
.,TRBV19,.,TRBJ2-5,CASSIGLARGETQYF,TGTGCCAGTAGTATAGGATTGGCGCGGGGAGAGACCCAGTACTTC
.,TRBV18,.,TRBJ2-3,CASSRLRRGRTDTQYF,TGTGCCAGCTCACGACTTAGGAGGGGGCGCACAGATACGCAGTATTTT
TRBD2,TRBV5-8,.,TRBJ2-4,CASSLYGRLAKNIQYF,TGTGCCAGCAGCTTGTACGGGAGGTTAGCCAAAAACATTCAGTACTTC
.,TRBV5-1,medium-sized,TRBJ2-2,CASSLGQSTGELFF,TGCGCCAGCAGCTTGGGACAAAGCACCGGGGAGCTGTTTTTT
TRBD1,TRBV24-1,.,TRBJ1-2,CATSDPKGADYGYTF,TGTGCCACCAGTGACCCTAAGGGGGCGGACTATGGCTACACCTTC
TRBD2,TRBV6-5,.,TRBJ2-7,CASIRTRTSGSEQYF,TGTGCCAGCATCCGAACCCGCACTAGCGGGAGCGAGCAGTACTTC
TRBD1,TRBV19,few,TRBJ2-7,CASSETHRGPYEQYF,TGTGCCAGCTCTGAGACGCACAGGGGGCCGTATGAGCAGTACTTC
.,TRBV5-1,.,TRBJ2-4,CASRETGGLAKNIQYF,TGCGCCAGCAGGGAAACCGGGGGACTAGCCAAAAACATTCAGTACTTC
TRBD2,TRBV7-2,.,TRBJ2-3,CASSLERGLAGWTDTQYF,TGTGCCAGCAGCTTAGAACGCGGACTAGCGGGATGGACAGATACGCAGTATTTT
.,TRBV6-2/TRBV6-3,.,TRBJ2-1,CASSYSLSYNEQFF,TGTGCCAGCAGTTACTCGCTCAGCTACAATGAGCAGTTCTTC
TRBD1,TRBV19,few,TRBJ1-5,CASTKTGLSQPQHF,TGTGCCAGTACCAAGACAGGGCTGAGTCAGCCCCAGCATTTT
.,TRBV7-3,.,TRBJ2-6,CATGSGANVLTF,TGTGCCACGGGTTCTGGGGCCAACGTCCTGACTTTC
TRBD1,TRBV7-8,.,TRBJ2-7,CASRNRLGGGEQYF,TGTGCCAGCAGGAATAGGTTAGGGGGCGGCGAGCAGTACTTC
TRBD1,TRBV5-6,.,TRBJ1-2,CASSFLGIVTGNTGYGYTF,TGTGCCAGCAGCTTTTTAGGGATAGTGACAGGGAACACGGGCTATGGCTACACCTTC
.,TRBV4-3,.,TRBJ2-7,CASSQAPGRDNEQYF,TGCGCCAGCAGCCAAGCCCCTGGCAGGGACAACGAGCAGTACTTC
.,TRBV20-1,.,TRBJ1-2,CSALSRDTF,TGCAGTGCCCTCTCCCGGGACACCTTC
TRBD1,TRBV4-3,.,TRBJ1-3,CASSRDRGDTIYF,TGCGCCAGCAGCCGGGACAGGGGGGACACCATATATTTT
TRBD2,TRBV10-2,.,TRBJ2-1,CASIGTSGNNEQFF,TGCGCCAGCATAGGGACTAGCGGTAACAATGAGCAGTTCTTC
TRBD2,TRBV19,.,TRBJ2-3,CASSDRTSGVLTDTQYF,TGTGCCAGTAGTGACCGGACTAGCGGGGTCCTCACAGATACGCAGTATTTT
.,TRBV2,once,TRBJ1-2,CASSVTQDWGYTF,TGTGCCAGCAGTGTAACACAGGATTGGGGCTACACCTTC
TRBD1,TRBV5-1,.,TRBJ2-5,CASSTGQGLETQYF,TGCGCCAGCAGCACCGGACAGGGATTGGAGACCCAGTACTTC
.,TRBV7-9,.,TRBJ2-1,CASSADQGLRDEQFF,TGTGCCAGCAGCGCCGACCAGGGGCTAAGGGATGAGCAGTTCTTC